This T cell receptor beta chain was recovered during a study of blood T cell repertoires in COVID-19. The wider study: Material from acute and convalescent COVID-19 was sourced from the United States, Italy and Spain. In each case, the material was cDNA or gDNA derived from T cells, B-cell-depleted T cells, or PBMCs.

The V end was cut by 3 bases, the J end by 0 bases, with 6 bases between. This CDR3 region has 15 residues. The V gene's germline CDR1 is MNHNS and CDR2 SASEGT. How the authors handled the data: Estimated nucleated cell counts came from reference gene primer amplification. Sequenced by immunoSEQ multiplex PCR; TCRdb stores in-frame clones only, minus some. The V and J calls and the clone size are those of that table, but D and trimming were determined from the DNA. The data show 95,000 to 150,000 clones, roughly 87% seen once. This rearrangement joins TRBV6-1 to TRBJ2-6; D ambiguous. This TCR was recovered from a woman older than 75 with acute or convalescent COVID-19. The specimen was peripheral blood. For the CDR3, the DNA is TGTGCCAGCAGTGATCGTATCTCTGGGGCCAACGTCCTGACTTTC. This codes for CASSDRISGANVLTF.